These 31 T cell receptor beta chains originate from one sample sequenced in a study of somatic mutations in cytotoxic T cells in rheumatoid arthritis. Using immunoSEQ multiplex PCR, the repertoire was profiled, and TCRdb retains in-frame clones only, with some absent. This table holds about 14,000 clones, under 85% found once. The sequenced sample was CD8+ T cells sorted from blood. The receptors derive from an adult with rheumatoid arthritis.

The CDR3 sequence: CASSKAAGTGNTIYF. The CDR3 DNA is TGTGCCAGCAGCAAAGCTGCAGGGACGGGAAACACCATATATTTT. The rearrangement uses TRBV21-1 and TRBJ1-3. TRBV21-1 is a listed pseudogene. The CDR3 has 15 amino acids.

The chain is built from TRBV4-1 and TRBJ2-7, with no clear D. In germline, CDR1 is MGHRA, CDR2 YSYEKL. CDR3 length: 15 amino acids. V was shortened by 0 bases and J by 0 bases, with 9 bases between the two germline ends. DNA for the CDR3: TGCGCCAGCAGCCAAGATTTAGCCGTCTCCTACGAGCAGTACTTC. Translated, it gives CASSQDLAVSYEQYF.

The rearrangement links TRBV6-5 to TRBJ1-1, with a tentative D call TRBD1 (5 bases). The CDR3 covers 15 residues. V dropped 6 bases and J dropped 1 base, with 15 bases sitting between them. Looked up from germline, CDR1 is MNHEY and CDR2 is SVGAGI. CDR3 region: CASSPFRDGNTEAFF. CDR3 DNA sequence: TGTGCCAGCAGCCCATTCCGGGACGGGAACACTGAAGCTTTCTTT.

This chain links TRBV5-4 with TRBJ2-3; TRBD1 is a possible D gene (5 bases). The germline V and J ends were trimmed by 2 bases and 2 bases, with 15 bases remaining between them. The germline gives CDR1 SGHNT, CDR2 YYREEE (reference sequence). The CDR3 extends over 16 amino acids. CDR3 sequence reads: CASSLGEGPLTDTQYF. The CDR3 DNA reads TGTGCCAGCAGCTTAGGGGAAGGACCCCTCACAGATACGCAGTATTTT.

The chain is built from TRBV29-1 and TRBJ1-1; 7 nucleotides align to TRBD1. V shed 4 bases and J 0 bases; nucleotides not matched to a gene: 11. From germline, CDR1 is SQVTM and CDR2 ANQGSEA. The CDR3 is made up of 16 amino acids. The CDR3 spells CSVVGDSYMVNTEAFF. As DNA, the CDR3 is TGCAGCGTTGTGGGGGACAGTTATATGGTGAACACTGAAGCTTTCTTT.

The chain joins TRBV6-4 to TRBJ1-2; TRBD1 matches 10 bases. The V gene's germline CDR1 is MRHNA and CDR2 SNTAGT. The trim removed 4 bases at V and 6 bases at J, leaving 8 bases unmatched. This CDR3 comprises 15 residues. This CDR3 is CASSVEPGQGNGYTF. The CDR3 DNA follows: TGTGCCAGCAGTGTGGAACCGGGACAGGGGAATGGCTACACCTTC.

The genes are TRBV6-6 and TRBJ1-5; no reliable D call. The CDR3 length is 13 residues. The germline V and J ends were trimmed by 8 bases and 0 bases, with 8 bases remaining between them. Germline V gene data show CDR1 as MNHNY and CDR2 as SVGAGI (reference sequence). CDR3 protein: CASGNTSNQPQHF. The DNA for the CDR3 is TGTGCCAGCGGAAACACTAGCAATCAGCCCCAGCATTTT.

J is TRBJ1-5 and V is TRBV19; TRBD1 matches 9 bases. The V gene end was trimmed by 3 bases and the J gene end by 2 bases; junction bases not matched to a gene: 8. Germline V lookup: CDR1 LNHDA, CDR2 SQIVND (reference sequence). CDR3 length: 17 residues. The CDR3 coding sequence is TGTGCCAGTAGTATCGGAGGGGGACAGGGTGGCAATCAGCCCCAGCATTTT. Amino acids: CASSIGGGQGGNQPQHF.

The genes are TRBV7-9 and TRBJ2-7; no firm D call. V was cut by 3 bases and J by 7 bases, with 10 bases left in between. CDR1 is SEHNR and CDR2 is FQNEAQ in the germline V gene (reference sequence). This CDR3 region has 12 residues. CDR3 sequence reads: CASSFHSAEQYF. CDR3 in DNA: TGTGCCAGCAGCTTTCATTCGGCAGAGCAGTACTTC. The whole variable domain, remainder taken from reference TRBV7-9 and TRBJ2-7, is DTGVSQNPRHKITKRGQNVTFRCDPISEHNRLYWYRQTLGQGPEFLTYFQNEAQLEKSRLLSDRFSAERPKGSFSTLEIQRTEQGDSAMYLCASSFHSAEQYFGPGTRLTVT.

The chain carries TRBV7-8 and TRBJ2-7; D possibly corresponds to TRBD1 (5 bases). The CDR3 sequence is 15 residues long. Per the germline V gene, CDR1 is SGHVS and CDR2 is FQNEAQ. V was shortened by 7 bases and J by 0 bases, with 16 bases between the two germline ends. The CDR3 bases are TGTGCCAGCACCCCTCGGGCCGGACACTCCTACGAGCAGTACTTC. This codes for CASTPRAGHSYEQYF.

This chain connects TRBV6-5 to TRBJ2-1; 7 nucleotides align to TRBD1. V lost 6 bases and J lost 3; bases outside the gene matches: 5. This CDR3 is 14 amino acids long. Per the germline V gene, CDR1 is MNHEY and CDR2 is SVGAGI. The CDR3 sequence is CASRRQGGYNEQFF. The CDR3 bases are TGTGCCAGCAGGCGACAGGGTGGCTACAATGAGCAGTTCTTC.

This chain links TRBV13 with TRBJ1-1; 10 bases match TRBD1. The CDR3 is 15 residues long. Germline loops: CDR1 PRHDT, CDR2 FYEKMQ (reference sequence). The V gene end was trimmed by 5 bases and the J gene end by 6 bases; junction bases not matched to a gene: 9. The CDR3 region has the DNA TGTGCCAGCAGCAGAGGGACAGGGGAATTCTCTGAAGCTTTCTTT. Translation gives CASSRGTGEFSEAFF.

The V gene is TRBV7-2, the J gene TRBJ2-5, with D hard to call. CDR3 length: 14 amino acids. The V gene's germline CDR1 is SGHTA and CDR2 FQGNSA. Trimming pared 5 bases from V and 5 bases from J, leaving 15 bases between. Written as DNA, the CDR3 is TGTGCCAGCAGCCGACAAGGAAGTGTTGAGACCCAGTACTTC. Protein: CASSRQGSVETQYF.

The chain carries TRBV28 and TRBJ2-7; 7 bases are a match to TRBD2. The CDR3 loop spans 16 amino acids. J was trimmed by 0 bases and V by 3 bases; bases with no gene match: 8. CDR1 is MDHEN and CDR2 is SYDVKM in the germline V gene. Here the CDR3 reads CASSLRAGTNSYEQYF. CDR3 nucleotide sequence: TGTGCCAGCAGTTTGCGGGCGGGGACTAACTCCTACGAGCAGTACTTC. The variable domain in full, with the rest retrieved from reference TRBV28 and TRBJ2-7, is DVKVTQSSRYLVKRTGEKVFLECVQDMDHENMFWYRQDPGLGLRLIYFSYDVKMKEKGDIPEGYSVSREKKERFSLILESASTNQTSMYLCASSLRAGTNSYEQYFGPGTRLTVT.

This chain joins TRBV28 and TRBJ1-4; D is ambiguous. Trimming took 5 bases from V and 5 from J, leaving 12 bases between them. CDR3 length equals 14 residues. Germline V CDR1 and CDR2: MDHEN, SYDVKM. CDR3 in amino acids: CASSVGWVNEKLFF. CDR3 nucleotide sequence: TGTGCCAGCAGTGTGGGTTGGGTGAATGAAAAACTGTTTTTT.

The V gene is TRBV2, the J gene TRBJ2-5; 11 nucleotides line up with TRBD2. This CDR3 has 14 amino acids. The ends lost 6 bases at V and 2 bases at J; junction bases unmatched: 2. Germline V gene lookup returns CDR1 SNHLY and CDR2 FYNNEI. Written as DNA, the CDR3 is TGTGCCAGCAGATTAGCGGGGGGGCAAGAGACCCAGTACTTC. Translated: CASRLAGGQETQYF.

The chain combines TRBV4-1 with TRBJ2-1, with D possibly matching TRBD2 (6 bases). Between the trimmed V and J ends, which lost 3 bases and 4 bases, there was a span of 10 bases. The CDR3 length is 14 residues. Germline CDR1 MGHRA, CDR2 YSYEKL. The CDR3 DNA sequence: TGCGCCAGCAGCCACGGAGGGGCTTACAATGAGCAGTTCTTC. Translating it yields CASSHGGAYNEQFF.

Here the CDR3 reads CASSEDPTGLRNTIYF. CDR3 nucleotides: TGTGCCAGCAGTGAAGACCCTACAGGGTTAAGAAACACCATATATTTT. V is TRBV6-1 and J is TRBJ1-3, with a possible D match to TRBD1 (6 bases). The CDR3 totals 16 residues. Per germline, CDR1 MNHNS and CDR2 SASEGT. V was trimmed by 1 base and J by 5 bases, leaving 15 bases between them.

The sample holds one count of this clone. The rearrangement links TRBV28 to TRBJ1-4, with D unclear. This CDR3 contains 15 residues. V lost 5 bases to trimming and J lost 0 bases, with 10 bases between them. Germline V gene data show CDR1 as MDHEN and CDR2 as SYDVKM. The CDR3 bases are TGTGCCAGCAGTACTCGTCGTGCAACTAATGAAAAACTGTTTTTT. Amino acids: CASSTRRATNEKLFF. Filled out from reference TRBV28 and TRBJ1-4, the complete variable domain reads DVKVTQSSRYLVKRTGEKVFLECVQDMDHENMFWYRQDPGLGLRLIYFSYDVKMKEKGDIPEGYSVSREKKERFSLILESASTNQTSMYLCASSTRRATNEKLFFGSGTQLSVL.

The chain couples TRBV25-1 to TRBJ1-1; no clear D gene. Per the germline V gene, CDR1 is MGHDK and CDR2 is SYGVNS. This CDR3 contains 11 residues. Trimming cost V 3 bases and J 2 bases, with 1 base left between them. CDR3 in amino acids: CASSDNTEAFF. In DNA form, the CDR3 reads TGTGCCAGCAGTGACAACACTGAAGCTTTCTTT.

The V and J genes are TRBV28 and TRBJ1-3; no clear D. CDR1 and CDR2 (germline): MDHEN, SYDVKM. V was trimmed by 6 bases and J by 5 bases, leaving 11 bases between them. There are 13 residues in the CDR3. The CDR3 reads CASRDTARNTIYF. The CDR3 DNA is TGTGCCAGCAGAGATACCGCGAGAAACACCATATATTTT.

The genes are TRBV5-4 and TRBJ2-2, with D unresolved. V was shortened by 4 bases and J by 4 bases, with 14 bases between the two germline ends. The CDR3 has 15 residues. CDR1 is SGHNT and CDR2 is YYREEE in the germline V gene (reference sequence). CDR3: CASSASQFPTGELFF. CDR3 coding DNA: TGTGCCAGCAGCGCCTCCCAGTTCCCCACCGGGGAGCTGTTTTTT.

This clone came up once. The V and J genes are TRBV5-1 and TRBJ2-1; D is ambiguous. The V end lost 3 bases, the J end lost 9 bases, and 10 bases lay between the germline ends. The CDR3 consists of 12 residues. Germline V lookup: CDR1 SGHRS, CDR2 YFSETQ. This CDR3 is CASSSPGPEQFF. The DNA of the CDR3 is TGCGCCAGCAGCTCCCCAGGACCTGAGCAGTTCTTC.

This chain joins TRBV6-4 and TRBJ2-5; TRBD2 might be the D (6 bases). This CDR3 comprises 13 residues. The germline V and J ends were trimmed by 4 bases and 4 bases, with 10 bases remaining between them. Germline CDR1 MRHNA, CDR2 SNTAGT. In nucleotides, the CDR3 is TGTGCCAGCAGTGTATATAGCGGAGAGACCCAGTACTTC. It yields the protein CASSVYSGETQYF.

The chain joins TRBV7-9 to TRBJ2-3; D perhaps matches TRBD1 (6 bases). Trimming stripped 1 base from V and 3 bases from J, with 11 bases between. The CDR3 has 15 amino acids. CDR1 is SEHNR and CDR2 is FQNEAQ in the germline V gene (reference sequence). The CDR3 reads CASSLDRDVTDTQYF. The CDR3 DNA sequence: TGTGCCAGCAGCTTAGACAGGGATGTGACAGATACGCAGTATTTT.

DNA of the CDR3: TGTGCCACCACAGTGGGGACAGGGGACTACGAGCAGTACTTC. It translates to CATTVGTGDYEQYF. The rearrangement joins TRBV11-2 to TRBJ2-7, with 10 bases identical to TRBD1. The V and J ends lost 10 bases and 3 bases, in that order; junction bases with no gene match: 9. CDR1 and CDR2 from the germline V gene are SGHAT and FQNNGV. The CDR3 extends over 14 amino acids. Drawing the rest from reference TRBV11-2 and TRBJ2-7, the complete variable domain is EAGVAQSPRYKIIEKRQSVAFWCNPISGHATLYWYQQILGQGPKLLIQFQNNGVVDDSQLPKDRFSAERLKGVDSTLKIQPAKLEDSAVYLCATTVGTGDYEQYFGPGTRLTVT.

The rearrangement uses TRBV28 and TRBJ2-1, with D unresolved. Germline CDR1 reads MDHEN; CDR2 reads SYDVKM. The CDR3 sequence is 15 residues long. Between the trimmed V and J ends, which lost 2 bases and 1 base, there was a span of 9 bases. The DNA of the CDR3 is TGTGCCAGCAGTTTAGTGTCTGGTTCCTACAATGAGCAGTTCTTC. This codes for CASSLVSGSYNEQFF.

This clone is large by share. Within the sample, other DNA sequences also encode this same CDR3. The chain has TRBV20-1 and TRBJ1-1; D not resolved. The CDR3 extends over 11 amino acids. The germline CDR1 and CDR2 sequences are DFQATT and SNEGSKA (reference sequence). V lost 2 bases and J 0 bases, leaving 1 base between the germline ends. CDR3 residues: CSARLNTEAFF. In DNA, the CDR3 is TGCAGTGCTAGACTGAACACTGAAGCTTTCTTT.

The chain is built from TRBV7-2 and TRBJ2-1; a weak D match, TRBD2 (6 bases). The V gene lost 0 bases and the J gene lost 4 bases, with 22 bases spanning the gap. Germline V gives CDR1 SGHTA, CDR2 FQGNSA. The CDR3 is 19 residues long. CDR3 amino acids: CASSLAPLAGLLHYNEQFF. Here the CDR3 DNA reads TGTGCCAGCAGCTTAGCTCCCCTGGCGGGACTTCTCCATTACAATGAGCAGTTCTTC.

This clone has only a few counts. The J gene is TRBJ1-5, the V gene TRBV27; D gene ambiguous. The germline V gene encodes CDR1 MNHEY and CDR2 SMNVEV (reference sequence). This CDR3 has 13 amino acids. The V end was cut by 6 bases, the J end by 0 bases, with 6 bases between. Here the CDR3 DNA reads TGTGCCAGCAGCCCGTATAGCAATCAGCCCCAGCATTTT. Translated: CASSPYSNQPQHF.

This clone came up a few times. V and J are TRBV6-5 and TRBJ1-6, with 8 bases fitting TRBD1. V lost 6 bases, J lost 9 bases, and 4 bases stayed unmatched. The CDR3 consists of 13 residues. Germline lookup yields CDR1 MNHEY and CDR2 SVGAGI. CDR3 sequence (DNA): TGTGCCAGCAGCCCGGACAGGGCTTCACCCCTCCACTTT. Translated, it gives CASSPDRASPLHF.